This record covers a single TCR beta chain. The antigen remains undetermined. This entry is derived from a study of OX40 agonist ivuxolimab in advanced cancers. Notes on the study in general: CD4+ and CD8+ blood T cells expanded clonally by week 6 at 0.1 to 3.0 mg/kg. Expanded clones were, on average, more numerous in CD8+ T cells than in CD4+. Among the lowest levels of clonal expansion were found in partial responders at 0.1-3.0 mg/kg. Some patients without response likewise showed low normalized clonal expansion.

Method: immunoSEQ multiplex PCR; TCRdb's copy keeps in-frame clones and lacks some. The sample yields some 15,000 clones, approximately 80% seen once. CDR3 length equals 14 residues. Trimming pared 3 bases from V and 0 bases from J, leaving 9 bases between. Looked up from germline, CDR1 is SQVTM and CDR2 is ANQGSEA. This sequence joins TRBV29-1 and TRBJ2-1; weak D call: TRBD1 (5 bases). Sequencing used CD4+ or CD8+ T cells sorted from blood, obtained in a trial of the OX40 agonist ivuxolimab. The clonotype originates from an adult with an advanced solid tumor such as melanoma, head and neck, liver or kidney cancer. The DNA for the CDR3 is TGCAGCGTTGAGACAGAGAGCTCCTACAATGAGCAGTTCTTC. It codes for CSVETESSYNEQFF.